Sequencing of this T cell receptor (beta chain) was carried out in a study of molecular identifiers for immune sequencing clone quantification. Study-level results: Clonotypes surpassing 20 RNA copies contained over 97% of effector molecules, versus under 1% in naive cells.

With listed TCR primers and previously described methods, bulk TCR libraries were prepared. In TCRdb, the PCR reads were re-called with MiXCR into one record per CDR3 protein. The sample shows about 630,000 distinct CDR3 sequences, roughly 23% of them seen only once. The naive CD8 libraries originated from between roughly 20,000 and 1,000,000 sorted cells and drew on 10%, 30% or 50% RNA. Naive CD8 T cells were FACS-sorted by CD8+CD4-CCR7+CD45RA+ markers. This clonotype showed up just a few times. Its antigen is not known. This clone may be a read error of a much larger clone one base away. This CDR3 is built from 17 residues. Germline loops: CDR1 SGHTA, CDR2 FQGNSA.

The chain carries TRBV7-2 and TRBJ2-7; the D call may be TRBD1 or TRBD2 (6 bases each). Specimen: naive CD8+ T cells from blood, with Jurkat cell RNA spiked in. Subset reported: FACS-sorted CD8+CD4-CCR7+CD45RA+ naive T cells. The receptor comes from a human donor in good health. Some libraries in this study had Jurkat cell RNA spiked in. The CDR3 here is CASSLARAGHRPYGQYF. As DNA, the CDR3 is TGTGCCAGCAGCTTAGCGCGGGCGGGACACCGACCCTACGGGCAGTACTTC.